The 29 T cell receptor beta chains in this list originate from one sample, sequenced in a study of identical twins. TCRdb passed the 5' RACE reads through MiXCR, listing each CDR3 protein once. The sample has fewer than 500,000 distinct CDR3 sequences, 13% to 15% seen once. These records were also assigned to another study, of yellow fever vaccine responses in identical twins.

Material: CD4+ T cells sorted from blood. These receptors were obtained from a woman aged 18 to 35 in good health.

V is TRBV11-3 and J is TRBJ2-1; D perhaps matches TRBD2 (6 bases). CDR1 is SGHNT and CDR2 is YENEEA in the germline V gene. CDR3 length: 14 amino acids. The germline V and J ends were trimmed by 7 bases and 8 bases, with 18 bases remaining between them. CDR3 bases: TGTGCCAGCACCCTCCGCCCGGGAGTGGATGAGCAGTTCTTC. Protein sequence: CASTLRPGVDEQFF.

The genes are TRBV5-1 and TRBJ2-3; 16 nucleotides agree with TRBD2. CDR1 and CDR2 from the germline V gene are SGHRS and YFSETQ. This CDR3 is built from 19 residues. V was pared by 4 bases and J by 4 bases, with 12 bases of the junction left unmatched. The CDR3 nucleotides read TGCGCCAGCAGCCCGGGGACTAGCGGGGGGGCCGGTGTAGCAGATACGCAGTATTTT. It yields the protein CASSPGTSGGAGVADTQYF.

The genes are TRBV2 and TRBJ2-1, with D perhaps given as TRBD1 or TRBD2 (5 bases each). The V and J ends lost 1 base and 4 bases respectively, with 11 bases between them. CDR1 is SNHLY and CDR2 is FYNNEI in the germline V gene. The CDR3 consists of 15 residues. The chain's CDR3 is CASSEEGTRYNEQFF. CDR3 nucleotide sequence: TGTGCCAGCAGTGAAGAGGGGACCAGATACAATGAGCAGTTCTTC.

V is TRBV6-2 or TRBV6-3 and J is TRBJ1-5; D perhaps matches TRBD1 (6 bases). CDR3 length equals 15 residues. The germline V and J ends were trimmed by 6 bases and 1 base, with 13 bases remaining between them. Germline CDR1 MNHEY, CDR2 SVGEGT. The CDR3 sequence: CASRRGAVSNQPQHF. The CDR3 region has the DNA TGTGCCAGCAGGCGGGGGGCGGTAAGCAATCAGCCCCAGCATTTT.

This clonotype was recorded at least ten times. V and J are TRBV12-3 or TRBV12-4 and TRBJ2-5; weak D call: TRBD2 (6 bases). The length of the CDR3 is 14 residues. V lost 2 bases, J lost 1 base, and 8 bases lay in between. The chain's CDR3 is CASSLLGGQETQYF. CDR3 bases: TGTGCCAGCAGTTTATTGGGGGGCCAAGAGACCCAGTACTTC.

In this sample, this clonotype turned up once. J is TRBJ2-1 and V is TRBV6-5; 9 bases are a match to TRBD2. Germline CDR1 is MNHEY and CDR2 is SVGAGI. This CDR3 comprises 17 residues. J gave up 0 bases and V 2 bases, and 5 bases lay outside the gene matches. The CDR3 loop reads CASSYRGLAPSYNEQFF. In DNA form, the CDR3 reads TGTGCCAGCAGTTACCGCGGACTAGCGCCCTCCTACAATGAGCAGTTCTTC.

The sample holds many counts of this clonotype. The J gene is TRBJ1-1, the V gene TRBV5-1; D gene unclear. Trimming removed 4 bases from V and 1 base from J, with 14 bases in between. This CDR3 comprises 15 residues. Germline V gene data show CDR1 as SGHRS and CDR2 as YFSETQ. CDR3 in DNA: TGCGCCAGCAGCAACCCCCTAATTCGGAACACTGAAGCTTTCTTT. Translation: CASSNPLIRNTEAFF.

This chain joins TRBV9 and TRBJ1-2; 7 bases map to TRBD1. V shed 4 bases and J 0 bases; nucleotides not matched to a gene: 6. This CDR3 contains 15 residues. CDR1 and CDR2 from the germline V gene are SGDLS and YYNGEE. This CDR3 reads CASSTGQATNYGYTF. DNA of the CDR3: TGTGCCAGCAGCACCGGACAGGCCACTAACTATGGCTACACCTTC.

The V call is TRBV14, the J call TRBJ2-5, with 7 positions matching TRBD1. CDR3 length equals 17 residues. The germline gives CDR1 SGHDN, CDR2 FVKESK. After removal of 0 bases from V and 0 bases from J, the junction contained 7 bases not matched to a gene. The CDR3, as DNA: TGTGCCAGCAGCCAAGATGGGGACAGCCCGTACCAAGAGACCCAGTACTTC. Its protein product is CASSQDGDSPYQETQYF.

The rearrangement joins TRBV7-2 to TRBJ1-3; the D is unclear. Germline CDR1 reads SGHTA; CDR2 reads FQGNSA. V lost 8 bases to trimming and J lost 0 bases, with 20 bases between them. The CDR3 has 17 amino acids. The CDR3 reads CASSGRASISSGNTIYF. Here the CDR3 DNA reads TGTGCCAGCTCCGGACGCGCAAGTATTAGCTCTGGAAACACCATATATTTT.

This sequence joins TRBV20-1 and TRBJ2-7; 7 nucleotides line up with TRBD1. The CDR3 spans 15 residues. From germline, CDR1 is DFQATT and CDR2 SNEGSKA (reference sequence). With 6 bases clipped from V and 0 bases from J, the junction kept 11 bases outside the gene matches. CDR3 DNA sequence: TGCAGTGCCCACCGGATGGACAGGTCCTCCTACGAGCAGTACTTC. Translation: CSAHRMDRSSYEQYF.

This clonotype was observed at least ten times. The V gene is TRBV24-1, the J gene TRBJ2-3; D possibly corresponds to TRBD2 (7 bases). The CDR3 has 16 residues. Germline V gives CDR1 KGHDR, CDR2 SFDVKD. V was trimmed by 4 bases and J by 4 bases, leaving 17 bases between them. CDR3 in amino acids: CATSDRGAQLPDTQYF. The CDR3 nucleotides are TGTGCCACCAGTGACCGGGGGGCCCAACTGCCAGATACGCAGTATTTT.

The CDR3 nucleotides are TGTGCCAGCAGCTTGGTGCAGCCCCTCGGCAATGAGCAGTTCTTC. It translates to CASSLVQPLGNEQFF. The chain is built from TRBV11-2 and TRBJ2-1; no definite D call. The ends were cut back, 3 bases at V and 6 bases at J, with 15 bases in the middle. The CDR3 consists of 15 residues. CDR1 is SGHAT, CDR2 FQNNGV, per germline.

This clonotype came up many times. This rearrangement joins TRBV6-1 to TRBJ2-1; TRBD1 aligns across 11 bases. This CDR3 has 13 amino acids. V gave up 6 bases and J gave up 7 bases; unmatched junction bases: 2. From germline, CDR1 is MNHNS and CDR2 SASEGT. The CDR3 sequence is CASSRDRGNEQFF. As DNA, the CDR3 is TGTGCCAGCAGCCGGGACAGGGGGAATGAGCAGTTCTTC.

The chain is built from TRBV21-1 and TRBJ2-1; TRBD1 is the table's D call and was not checked against the DNA. TRBV21-1 is labeled a pseudogene. The CDR3 length is 16 residues. Here the CDR3 DNA reads TGTGCCAGCAGCAAAGCGCCGACAGGGACAGATAATGAGCAGTTCTTC. This sequence encodes CASSKAPTGTDNEQFF.

The chain has TRBV20-1 and TRBJ2-7; D gene ambiguous. CDR1 and CDR2 from the germline V gene are DFQATT and SNEGSKA (reference sequence). There are 13 residues in the CDR3. The chain's CDR3 is CSGLRDSTYEQYF. CDR3 DNA sequence: TGCAGCGGCTTAAGGGATTCAACCTACGAGCAGTACTTC.

This clonotype turned up a few times. At one boundary the junction diverges from the germline segment, which might be a read error. This chain connects TRBV11-2 to TRBJ2-1, with TRBD2 as a possible D gene (6 bases). The germline V gene has CDR1 SGHAT and CDR2 FQNNGV. The CDR3 spans 14 residues. CDR3 nucleotides: TGTGCCAGCAGCGCACCCGAAACGACTAGGTCCGGGGTCTTC. It specifies CASSAPETTRSGVF.

This clonotype was found a few times. The rearrangement links TRBV15 to TRBJ1-3; D uncertain. Germline CDR1 reads LNHNV; CDR2 reads YYDKDF (reference sequence). The CDR3 length is 16 residues. V lost 1 base to trimming and J lost 0 bases, with 10 bases between them. This CDR3 is CATSRVGRDSGNTIYF. In DNA form, the CDR3 reads TGTGCCACCAGCAGAGTCGGGAGAGACTCTGGAAACACCATATATTTT.

This clonotype was seen only a few times. The chain couples TRBV12-3 or TRBV12-4 to TRBJ2-5; 8 bases line up with TRBD1. The ends lost 5 bases at V and 7 bases at J; junction bases unmatched: 6. The CDR3 contains 13 residues. The CDR3 sequence: CASSPGQGGTQYF. The CDR3 coding sequence is TGTGCCAGCAGTCCCGGACAGGGCGGGACCCAGTACTTC.

This chain uses TRBV5-5 with TRBJ1-2; a weak D match, TRBD1 (6 bases). Germline assignment: CDR1 SGHKS and CDR2 YYEKEE (reference sequence). V lost 1 base and J lost 6, with 7 bases in between. The CDR3 is made up of 12 amino acids. CDR3 DNA: TGTGCCAGCAGCTTGCACAGGGATGGCTACACCTTC. The encoded protein is CASSLHRDGYTF.

In its sample, this clonotype was seen many times. The CDR3 protein is CASRALRGSYNEQFF. In DNA, the CDR3 is TGTGCCAGCAGGGCTCTACGGGGGTCCTACAATGAGCAGTTCTTC. The V gene is TRBV14, the J gene TRBJ2-1; a possible D gene is TRBD2 (6 bases). This CDR3 is 15 amino acids long. Germline V lookup: CDR1 SGHDN, CDR2 FVKESK. V was clipped by 6 bases and J by 1 base, with 13 bases between them.

This rearrangement joins TRBV6-1 to TRBJ2-6, with D unclear. The V end was cut by 6 bases, the J end by 6 bases, with 9 bases between. Germline CDR1 is MNHNS and CDR2 is SASEGT. This CDR3 spans 13 amino acids. The CDR3 DNA reads TGTGCCAGCAGCCCGGTAGAGGCCAACGTCCTGACTTTC. Translating gives CASSPVEANVLTF.

This clonotype was detected ten times or more. The chain's CDR3 is CASSPLGRGNTGELFF. The CDR3 DNA sequence: TGTGCCAGCAGTCCCCTCGGACGTGGGAACACCGGGGAGCTGTTTTTT. The chain couples TRBV6-2 or TRBV6-3 to TRBJ2-2; no clear D. Germline V gene sequence: CDR1 MNHEY, CDR2 SVGEGT. V lost 5 bases and J 1 base, leaving 14 bases between the germline ends. The length of the CDR3 is 16 residues.

Ten or more counts support this clonotype. The CDR3 is CASSQDDRGLAGGYEQYF. For the CDR3, the DNA is TGTGCCAGCAGCCAAGACGACAGGGGGCTAGCGGGGGGATACGAGCAGTACTTC. The chain uses TRBV4-2 and TRBJ2-7, with a weak D call TRBD2 (11 bases). Trimming removed 0 bases at V and 4 bases at J, with 22 bases between. Germline V gives CDR1 LGHNA, CDR2 YNFKEQ. There are 18 residues in the CDR3.

This clonotype was detected a few times. J is TRBJ2-5 and V is TRBV5-1; either TRBD1 or TRBD2 may supply D (5 bases each). The CDR3 has 14 amino acids. Trimming cost V 0 bases and J 5 bases, with 11 bases left between them. Per germline, CDR1 SGHRS and CDR2 YFSETQ. The CDR3 DNA reads as TGCGCCAGCAGCTTGGCTGGGGGAGTTGAGACCCAGTACTTC. This encodes CASSLAGGVETQYF.

This clonotype was observed at least ten times. V gene TRBV4-2 combines with J gene TRBJ2-4, with TRBD2 matching over 11 bases. The germline gives CDR1 LGHNA, CDR2 YNFKEQ. This CDR3 is 20 amino acids long. The junction had 10 bases not matched to a gene; V was cut back by 0 bases and J by 0 bases. The CDR3 DNA follows: TGTGCCAGCAGCCAAGAGCCCGGACTAGCGGGCACTCTAGCCAAAAACATTCAGTACTTC. This gives the protein CASSQEPGLAGTLAKNIQYF.

This chain uses TRBV20-1 with TRBJ2-7; D is unclear. The V end was cut by 1 base, the J end by 4 bases, with 8 bases between. Germline V gene data show CDR1 as DFQATT and CDR2 as SNEGSKA (reference sequence). There are 12 residues in the CDR3. CDR3 nucleotide sequence: TGCAGTGCTAGAGGGCGCGATTACGAGCAGTACTTC. Translation gives CSARGRDYEQYF.

This clonotype was seen ten or more times. The chain uses TRBV7-9 and TRBJ2-3; D assignment may be TRBD1 or TRBD2 (7 bases each). Germline V gives CDR1 SEHNR, CDR2 FQNEAQ (reference sequence). Trimming left V 4 bases short and J 4 bases short, with 15 bases between. This CDR3 is built from 15 residues. CDR3: CASSSDREGADTQYF. The CDR3 DNA reads TGTGCCAGCAGCTCCGACAGGGAGGGTGCAGATACGCAGTATTTT.

This clonotype was observed a handful of times. V gene TRBV3-1 combines with J gene TRBJ2-3, with D tentatively TRBD2 (5 bases). Germline V gives CDR1 LGHDT, CDR2 YNNKEL (reference sequence). This CDR3 comprises 15 residues. The germline V and J ends were trimmed by 1 base and 3 bases, with 11 bases remaining between them. The CDR3 region is CASSQAERVTDTQYF. The CDR3 DNA reads as TGTGCCAGCAGCCAAGCAGAGAGGGTTACAGATACGCAGTATTTT.